This T cell receptor beta chain derives from a study of low-dose radiotherapy and immunotherapy resistance in tumors. Across the study: On cycle 1 day 1, patients started four cycles of oral aspirin 300 mg daily.

Over approximately 20 PCR cycles, TCRs were amplified from a constant-region primer and V-primer adapter. TCRdb analysed the reads with MiXCR anew, one entry per CDR3 protein. The data contain tens of thousands of distinct CDR3 sequences, about 12% of them singletons. This clonotype showed up many times. As to time point: before trial treatment. The CDR3 extends over 17 amino acids. From germline, CDR1 is MDHEN and CDR2 SYDVKM. Trimming left V 6 bases short and J 2 bases short, with 17 bases between. The chain is built from TRBV28 and TRBJ2-6; no definite D call. This TCR was recovered from a female donor with ovarian cancer. The sample consisted of PBMCs, taken before treatment. Written as DNA, the CDR3 is TGTGCCAGCAGGCCCTGGGGTCTTGAGACTGGGGCCAACGTCCTGACTTTC. It encodes CASRPWGLETGANVLTF.